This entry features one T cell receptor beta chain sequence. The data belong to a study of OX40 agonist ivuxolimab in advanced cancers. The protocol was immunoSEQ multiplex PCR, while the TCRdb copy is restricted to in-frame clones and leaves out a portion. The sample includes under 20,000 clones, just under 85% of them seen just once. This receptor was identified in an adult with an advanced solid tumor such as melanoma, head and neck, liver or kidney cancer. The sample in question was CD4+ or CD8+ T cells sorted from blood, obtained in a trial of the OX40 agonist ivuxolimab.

This CDR3 is CASSGDREASGNTIYF. Here the CDR3 DNA reads TGTGCCAGTAGTGGGGACAGGGAAGCTTCTGGAAACACCATATATTTT. The J gene is TRBJ1-3, the V gene TRBV19, with 9 nucleotides matching TRBD1. The CDR3 runs 16 residues. V lost 5 bases to trimming and J lost 1 base; unmatched junction nucleotides: 6. Germline loops: CDR1 LNHDA, CDR2 SQIVND (reference sequence). Combining the CDR3 with reference TRBV19 and TRBJ1-3 gives the whole variable domain DGGITQSPKYLFRKEGQNVTLSCEQNLNHDAMYWYRQDPGQGLRLIYYSQIVNDFQKGDIAEGYSVSREKKESFPLTVTSAQKNPTAFYLCASSGDREASGNTIYFGEGSWLTVV.